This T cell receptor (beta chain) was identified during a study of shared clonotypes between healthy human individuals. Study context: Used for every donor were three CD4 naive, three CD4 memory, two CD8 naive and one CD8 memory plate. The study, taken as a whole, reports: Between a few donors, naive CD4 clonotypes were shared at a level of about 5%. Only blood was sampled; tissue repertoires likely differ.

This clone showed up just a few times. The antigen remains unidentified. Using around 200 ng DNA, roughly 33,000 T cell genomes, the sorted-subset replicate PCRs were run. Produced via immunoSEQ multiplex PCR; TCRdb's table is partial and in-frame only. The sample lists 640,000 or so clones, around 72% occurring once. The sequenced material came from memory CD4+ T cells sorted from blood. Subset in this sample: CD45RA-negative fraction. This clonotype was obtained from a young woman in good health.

CDR3 coding DNA: TGTGCCAGCAGCAATCCAGGACAGCAAGAGACCCAGTACTTC. This encodes CASSNPGQQETQYF. This chain connects TRBV11-3 to TRBJ2-5; tentatively, D is TRBD1 (6 bases). The V end was cut by 5 bases, the J end by 2 bases, with 12 bases between. CDR3 length: 14 amino acids. Germline V CDR1 and CDR2: SGHNT, YENEEA.